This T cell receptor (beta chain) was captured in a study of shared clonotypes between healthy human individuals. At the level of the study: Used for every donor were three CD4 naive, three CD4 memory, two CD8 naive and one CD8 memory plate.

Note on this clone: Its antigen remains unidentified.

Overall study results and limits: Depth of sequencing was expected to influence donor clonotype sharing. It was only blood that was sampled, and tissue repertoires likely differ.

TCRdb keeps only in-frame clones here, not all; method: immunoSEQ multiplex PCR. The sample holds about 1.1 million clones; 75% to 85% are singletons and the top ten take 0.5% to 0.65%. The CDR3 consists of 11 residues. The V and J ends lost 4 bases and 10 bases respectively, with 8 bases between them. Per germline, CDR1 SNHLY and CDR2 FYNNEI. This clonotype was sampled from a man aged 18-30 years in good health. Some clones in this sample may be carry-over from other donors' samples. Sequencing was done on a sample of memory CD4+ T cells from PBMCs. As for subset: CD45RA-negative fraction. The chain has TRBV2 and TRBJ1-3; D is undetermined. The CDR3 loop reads CASSVQLTIYF. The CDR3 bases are TGTGCCAGCAGTGTACAATTAACCATATATTTT.